Following are 9 T cell receptor beta chains from one sample sequenced in a study of blood T cell repertoires in COVID-19. Clones were read by immunoSEQ multiplex PCR, and TCRdb kept only the in-frame ones, dropping some. The sample includes roughly 460,000 clones, roughly 90% of them seen just once. Sequencing was performed on peripheral blood. These TCRs come from a man aged 18 to 35 with COVID-19, enrolled during active disease.

This chain joins TRBV27 and TRBJ1-1, with 9 bases aligning to TRBD1. Germline assignment: CDR1 MNHEY and CDR2 SMNVEV (reference sequence). The CDR3 is made up of 12 amino acids. Losses at the gene ends were 7 bases for V and 12 bases for J; bases not matched to a gene: 9. The CDR3 nucleotides are TGTGCCAGCAACCGAGGGACAGGGAAAACTTTCTTT. Amino acids: CASNRGTGKTFF.

This chain joins TRBV24-1 and TRBJ2-7, with 10 bases lining up with TRBD2. CDR1 and CDR2 (germline): KGHDR, SFDVKD. The CDR3 is 16 amino acids. The V segment lost 0 bases and the J segment 4 bases; nucleotides outside the gene matches: 5. The CDR3 coding sequence is TGTGCCACCAGTGATTTGGGGGTAGCGGGAGGTTACGAGCAGTACTTC. Encoded protein: CATSDLGVAGGYEQYF.

This clone has more than one count but fewer than ten. The V gene is TRBV28, the J gene TRBJ2-1; D is uncertain. This CDR3 has 11 residues. Germline CDR1 reads MDHEN; CDR2 reads SYDVKM. Trimming shortened V by 5 bases and J by 9 bases, and 8 bases separated the two germline ends. This chain's CDR3 is CASSPYSEQFF. CDR3 nucleotide sequence: TGTGCCAGCAGTCCTTACTCTGAGCAGTTCTTC.

The chain combines TRBV19 with TRBJ1-1; a possible D gene is TRBD1 (6 bases). The germline V gene has CDR1 LNHDA and CDR2 SQIVND (reference sequence). The CDR3 is made up of 13 amino acids. V shed 6 bases and J shed 4 bases, with 12 bases lying between them. The CDR3, as DNA: TGTGCCAGTAGCGACGGGGGGGCCACTGAAGCTTTCTTT. It translates to CASSDGGATEAFF.

The V and J genes are TRBV11-3 and TRBJ2-7; 13 nucleotides line up with TRBD2. The V segment lost 5 bases and the J segment 5 bases; nucleotides outside the gene matches: 9. The length of the CDR3 is 16 residues. Germline assignment: CDR1 SGHNT and CDR2 YENEEA. The CDR3 here is CASSPWTSGGVDEQYF. The CDR3 region has the DNA TGTGCCAGCAGCCCCTGGACTAGCGGGGGCGTCGACGAGCAGTACTTC.

This clone was picked up one time. The rearrangement links TRBV7-6 to TRBJ2-2; TRBD2 matches 10 bases. V dropped 0 bases and J dropped 0; count of bases not matched to a gene: 1. The germline V gene encodes CDR1 SGHVS and CDR2 FNYEAQ. This CDR3 is 17 amino acids long. CDR3 residues: CASSLAGLAANTGELFF. The CDR3 bases are TGTGCCAGCAGCTTAGCCGGACTAGCGGCGAACACCGGGGAGCTGTTTTTT.

The V call is TRBV5-4, the J call TRBJ2-3, with 9 bases fitting TRBD1. The CDR3 is made up of 14 amino acids. J was trimmed by 1 base and V by 5 bases; bases with no gene match: 2. Germline assignment: CDR1 SGHNT and CDR2 YYREEE (reference sequence). This CDR3 is CASRDRGGTDTQYF. CDR3 coding DNA: TGTGCCAGCAGGGACAGGGGTGGCACAGATACGCAGTATTTT.

This clone was found a few times. This chain connects TRBV7-9 to TRBJ1-2, with TRBD1 matching 8 bases. Germline V gene lookup returns CDR1 SEHNR and CDR2 FQNEAQ (reference sequence). The CDR3 spans 15 residues. The junction had 8 bases not matched to a gene; V was cut back by 2 bases and J by 6 bases. The CDR3 DNA follows: TGTGCCAGCAGCTTAAACACCCAGGGGGCGAATGGCTACACCTTC. Translation gives CASSLNTQGANGYTF.

CDR3 in DNA: TGTGCCAGCAGCCCCTCGGGGGGTGACGAGCAGTACTTC. This translates into CASSPSGGDEQYF. The gene calls are TRBV3-1 (or the pseudogene TRBV3-2) and TRBJ2-7; 7 nucleotides align to TRBD2. The CDR3 runs 13 residues. Germline V gene lookup returns CDR1 LGHDT and CDR2 YNNKEL (reference sequence). V shed 4 bases and J 5 bases; nucleotides not matched to a gene: 5.